This T cell receptor beta chain was sequenced for a study of PD-L1 blockade in urothelial cancer. Turning to the study itself: In the patient group, about 85% of the roughly 29 were males with bladder-origin urothelial cancer. Specimens of blood held a median count of roughly 140,000 T cells.

The study collected 1 to 8 samples per patient, pretreatment and on-treatment. Produced via immunoSEQ multiplex PCR; TCRdb's table is partial and in-frame only. This table holds just over 20,000 clones, roughly 90% found once. Broader study findings: Prediction of better survival came from below-median pretreatment blood TCR clonality.

The CDR3 consists of 15 residues. The junction had 11 bases not matched to a gene; V was cut back by 5 bases and J by 5 bases. CDR1 is MDHEN, CDR2 SYDVKM, per germline. A few counts support this clone. The antigen remains unidentified. The starting material was PBMCs, obtained around atezolizumab (anti-PD-L1) treatment. The sequence derives from a woman aged 55-69 years with urothelial cancer. This chain connects TRBV28 to TRBJ2-5; 7 bases are a match to TRBD1. The CDR3 is CASSNVEGGFETQYF. The DNA of the CDR3 is TGTGCCAGCAGTAATGTTGAAGGGGGCTTTGAGACCCAGTACTTC. Filled out from reference TRBV28 and TRBJ2-5, the complete variable domain reads DVKVTQSSRYLVKRTGEKVFLECVQDMDHENMFWYRQDPGLGLRLIYFSYDVKMKEKGDIPEGYSVSREKKERFSLILESASTNQTSMYLCASSNVEGGFETQYFGPGTRLLVL.